This record looks at one T cell receptor beta chain sequence and its context. What it recognizes is unknown. Extracted RNA was reverse transcribed into cDNA, the sequencing template. Profiling relied on immunoSEQ multiplex PCR, and the TCRdb table lists in-frame clones only, not all of them. The table shows about 200,000 clones, with more than 45% occurring only once. The treatment is: oral pan-JAK inhibitor, 5-10 mg twice daily. The data stem from a study of CD8+ T cells in alopecia areata. General study results and limits: Whereas mice showed it more clearly, TCR sharing across patients was murkier, possibly because of HLA. The treated group had a single nonresponder, limiting CD8+ expansion-response conclusions.

CDR1 is SGHAT, CDR2 FQNNGV, per germline. V was shortened by 2 bases and J by 4 bases, with 9 bases between the two germline ends. The CDR3 totals 14 residues. The sample here was CD4+ T cells sorted from blood, taken at week 24, from a patient treated with tofacitinib. This receptor was identified in a human donor with alopecia areata. The chain joins TRBV11-2 to TRBJ2-1; D gene ambiguous. The CDR3 here is CASSLPYTYNEQFF. The CDR3 nucleotides are TGTGCCAGCAGCTTACCCTATACATACAATGAGCAGTTCTTC.